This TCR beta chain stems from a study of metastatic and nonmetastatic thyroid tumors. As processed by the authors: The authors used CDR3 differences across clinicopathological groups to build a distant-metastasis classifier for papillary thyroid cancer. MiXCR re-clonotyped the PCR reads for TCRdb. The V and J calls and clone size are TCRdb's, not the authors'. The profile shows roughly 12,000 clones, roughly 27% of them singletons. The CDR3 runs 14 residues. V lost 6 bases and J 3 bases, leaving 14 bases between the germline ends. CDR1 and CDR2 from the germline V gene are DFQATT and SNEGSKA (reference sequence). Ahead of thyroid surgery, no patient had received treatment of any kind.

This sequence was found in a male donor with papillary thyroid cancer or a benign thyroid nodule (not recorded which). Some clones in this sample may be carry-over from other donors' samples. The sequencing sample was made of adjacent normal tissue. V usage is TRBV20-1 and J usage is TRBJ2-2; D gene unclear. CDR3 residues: CSARMGGDTGELFF. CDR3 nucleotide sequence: TGCAGTGCCCGCATGGGCGGAGACACCGGGGAGCTGTTTTTT.